The rows below give T cell receptor beta chains drawn from one sample of a study of T cell responses to AZD1222 COVID-19 vaccine. Data came from immunoSEQ multiplex PCR; TCRdb stores just in-frame clones and leaves some out. Of approximately 120,000 clones detected, approximately 87% appear once; the ten largest clones hold roughly 4.3%. The sample was peripheral blood, taken 28 days after the second AZD1222 dose. These receptors all stem from an adult who received the AZD1222 COVID-19 vaccine. CDR3s include the opening cysteine and the closing phenylalanine or tryptophan. D genes are given only for firm matches. Not every row has a clone size; where given, it reads once, few, many or a size class.

V: TRBV10-1; size: NA; D: NA; J: TRBJ1-3; DNA: TGCGCCAGCATCGCCCCCCGGTCGACAGCCGGAAACACCATATATTTT; CDR3: CASIAPRSTAGNTIYF
V: TRBV24-1; size: NA; D: TRBD2; J: TRBJ2-5; DNA: TGTGCCACCAGTGACACTAGCGGGGGGGCGGAAGAGACCCAGTACTTC; CDR3: CATSDTSGGAEETQYF
V: TRBV18; size: NA; D: TRBD1; J: TRBJ1-6; DNA: TGTGCCAGCTCACCTGCCGGGACAGGGGACTCACCCCTCCACTTT; CDR3: CASSPAGTGDSPLHF
V: TRBV19; size: NA; D: NA; J: TRBJ1-5; DNA: TGTGCCAGTTCCCCCCCCGGGGGCACGGGGCGGAGTCAGCCCCAGCATTTT; CDR3: CASSPPGGTGRSQPQHF
V: TRBV9; size: NA; D: NA; J: TRBJ2-7; DNA: TGTGCCAGCAGCGTAGATGCCAGACCGACCTACGAGCAGTACTTC; CDR3: CASSVDARPTYEQYF
V: TRBV27; size: NA; D: NA; J: TRBJ1-3; DNA: TGTGCCAGCAGTTTAGCGGGGGTTCTTGGAAACACCATATATTTT; CDR3: CASSLAGVLGNTIYF
V: TRBV30; size: NA; D: TRBD1; J: TRBJ2-7; DNA: TGTGCCTGGAGTGTGTCACAGGGGATCTACGAGCAGTACTTC; CDR3: CAWSVSQGIYEQYF
V: TRBV7-2; size: NA; D: NA; J: TRBJ2-5; DNA: TGTGCCAGCAGGCGACGGGACTCCCCAGGAGAGACCCAGTACTTC; CDR3: CASRRRDSPGETQYF
V: TRBV19; size: once; D: TRBD2; J: TRBJ2-1; DNA: TGTGCCAGTAGGCCTACTAGCGGAGTCTACAATGAGCAGTTCTTC; CDR3: CASRPTSGVYNEQFF
V: TRBV24-1; size: NA; D: NA; J: TRBJ2-3; DNA: TGTGCCACCAGTGTGGGTGCAGATACGCAGTATTTT; CDR3: CATSVGADTQYF
V: TRBV14; size: NA; D: NA; J: TRBJ2-2; DNA: TGTGCCAGCAGCCTACGGTGGGGAATTCCCGGGGAGCTGTTTTTT; CDR3: CASSLRWGIPGELFF
V: TRBV10-3; size: once; D: TRBD1; J: TRBJ2-1; DNA: TGTGCCATCAGTGAGGTGGGACAGGTAGGCTACAATGAGCAGTTCTTC; CDR3: CAISEVGQVGYNEQFF
V: TRBV27; size: NA; D: NA; J: TRBJ2-4; DNA: TGTGCCAGCAGTTTTCGGGCCAAAAACATTCAGTACTTC; CDR3: CASSFRAKNIQYF